This T cell receptor beta chain was sequenced in a study of post-analysis software for immune sequencing data. The study's findings and limits: Multiple sclerosis patients had significantly lower normalized Chao1 diversity than controls. In patients, about five TRBV segments were more frequent than in controls, with TRBV5-6, TRBV5-1 and TRBV20-1 among them.

A word on this clonotype: Its target is unknown.

cDNA libraries for TCR beta contained unique molecular identifiers. In TCRdb, the PCR reads were re-called with MiXCR into one record per CDR3 protein. The table lists 650,000 to 850,000 distinct CDR3 sequences, roughly 50% of them singletons, with 4.6% in the top ten. The CDR3 spans 14 residues. With 5 bases removed from V and 6 bases from J, the gap between germline ends came to 16 bases. CDR1 is SGHAT and CDR2 is FQNNGV in the germline V gene. The chain recombines TRBV11-2 with TRBJ1-1; D unclear. Sequenced sample: blood. This sequence originates from a girl aged 5-17 years with multiple sclerosis. The CDR3 sequence: CASSPLLGSAEAFF. The CDR3 nucleotides read TGTGCCAGCAGCCCGCTCCTAGGGAGCGCTGAAGCTTTCTTT.